The clone carrying this T cell receptor beta chain was counted only a few times. The target antigen is unknown. The read comes to an end 3 residues before the CDR3 does, leaving the germline J gene to fill in the end. Both groups were predominantly of Caucasian heritage. This sample is part of a study of T cell clonality in common variable immunodeficiency. Findings and limits, study-wide: CVID subjects had higher TCRbeta clonality than healthy controls, most marked in about a third. CVID subjects shared fewer TCRbeta clones than healthy controls did. Fewer deletions and N-nucleotide insertions were reportedly seen in common variable immunodeficiency TCR beta sequences.

The method was immunoSEQ multiplex PCR; TCRdb's version includes in-frame clones alone and lacks a portion of them. Sampling found tens of thousands of clones, none seen once. The CDR3 loop spans 15 amino acids. The V segment lost 2 bases and the J segment 9 bases; nucleotides outside the gene matches: 6. Per the germline V gene, CDR1 is ENHRY and CDR2 is SYGVKD. The chain joins TRBV10-3 to TRBJ1-6, with 8 bases matching TRBD1. The sequenced material came from peripheral blood mononuclear cells. The origin of this receptor is a person aged 18 to 70 in good health. The CDR3 protein is CAISEETGETSPLHF. The sequenced CDR3 bases are TGTGCCATCAGTGAGGAGACAGGGGAGACTTCACCC.